These T cell receptor beta chains were read from a single sample in a study of control samples from healthy donors and cancer patients. Assay used: immunoSEQ multiplex PCR; TCRdb lists only in-frame clones, some missing. The data contain 57,000 or so clones, 94% of them singletons. Specimen: blood. The receptors derive from a man aged 25-45 years in good health. Each CDR3 is given with its conserved first and last residue. A D gene is named only where the DNA matches it firmly. Clone size is given for some rows only: seen once, a few or many times, or a class if the clone is expanded.

d_call: -; j_call: TRBJ2-1; v_call: TRBV18; clone_size: -; cdr3_nt: TGTGCCAGCTCACCACCGTTACGGGATCGAGCCTACAATGAGCAGTTCTTC; cdr3_aa: CASSPPLRDRAYNEQFF
d_call: TRBD1; j_call: TRBJ2-7; v_call: TRBV5-1; clone_size: few; cdr3_nt: TGCGCCAGCAGCTTGGGGACAGGATATAACGAGCAGTACTTC; cdr3_aa: CASSLGTGYNEQYF
d_call: -; j_call: TRBJ2-7; v_call: TRBV7-9; clone_size: -; cdr3_nt: TGTGCCAGCAGCTCCCCGACAGGAACCGACGAGCAGTACTTC; cdr3_aa: CASSSPTGTDEQYF
d_call: -; j_call: TRBJ1-1; v_call: TRBV20-1; clone_size: -; cdr3_nt: TGCAGTGCTAGTAGTGGAGGGCTACTAATGAACACTGAAGCTTTCTTT; cdr3_aa: CSASSGGLLMNTEAFF
d_call: -; j_call: TRBJ2-7; v_call: TRBV7-2; clone_size: -; cdr3_nt: TGTGCCAGCAGCCCCTACGGGACAATCCACGAGCAGTACTTC; cdr3_aa: CASSPYGTIHEQYF
d_call: -; j_call: TRBJ1-1; v_call: TRBV4-2; clone_size: -; cdr3_nt: TGTGCCAGCAGCCAAGATAGGGAATACACTGAAGCTTTCTTT; cdr3_aa: CASSQDREYTEAFF
d_call: TRBD2; j_call: TRBJ2-3; v_call: TRBV6-5; clone_size: -; cdr3_nt: TGTGCCAGCATCATGCGCGGGAGGGCCGCAGATACGCAGTATTTT; cdr3_aa: CASIMRGRAADTQYF
d_call: -; j_call: TRBJ1-1; v_call: TRBV4-2; clone_size: -; cdr3_nt: TGTGCCAGCAGCCAAGAATGGGGCAGACCCACTGAAGCTTTCTTT; cdr3_aa: CASSQEWGRPTEAFF
d_call: TRBD2; j_call: TRBJ2-2; v_call: TRBV5-4; clone_size: -; cdr3_nt: TGTGCCAGCAGTTACGAGGGACTAGCGGGCCCCGGGGAGCTGTTTTTT; cdr3_aa: CASSYEGLAGPGELFF
d_call: TRBD2; j_call: TRBJ2-1; v_call: TRBV7-8; clone_size: -; cdr3_nt: TGTGCCAGCAGCTTTCAGACTAGCGGCCTGCAATTCTTC; cdr3_aa: CASSFQTSGLQFF
d_call: -; j_call: TRBJ1-6; v_call: TRBV6-5; clone_size: -; cdr3_nt: TGTGCCAGCAGTTATGGCCCAAATTCACCCCTCCACTTT; cdr3_aa: CASSYGPNSPLHF
d_call: -; j_call: TRBJ2-5; v_call: TRBV5-4; clone_size: -; cdr3_nt: TGTGCCAGCAGCTTGGGAGGGGCCCCCGGTGAGACCCAGTACTTC; cdr3_aa: CASSLGGAPGETQYF
d_call: -; j_call: TRBJ1-5; v_call: TRBV20-1; clone_size: -; cdr3_nt: TGCAGTGCTAGTCGAGGCCAGATCAATCAGCCCCAGCATTTT; cdr3_aa: CSASRGQINQPQHF
d_call: TRBD2; j_call: TRBJ2-1; v_call: TRBV24-1; clone_size: once; cdr3_nt: TGTGCCACCAGCAATTACGAAGGACTAGCGGGGACAAATGAGCAGTTCTTC; cdr3_aa: CATSNYEGLAGTNEQFF
d_call: -; j_call: TRBJ2-7; v_call: TRBV20-1; clone_size: -; cdr3_nt: TGCAGTGCTGTCGTGGGTGAGCAGTACTTC; cdr3_aa: CSAVVGEQYF
d_call: -; j_call: TRBJ1-1; v_call: TRBV18; clone_size: -; cdr3_nt: TGTGCCAGCTCACCAGGTCAGGGGTGGGATACTGAAGCTTTCTTT; cdr3_aa: CASSPGQGWDTEAFF
d_call: -; j_call: TRBJ2-5; v_call: TRBV4-2; clone_size: -; cdr3_nt: TGTGCCAGCAGCCAAGAACTAGAGACCCAGTACTTC; cdr3_aa: CASSQELETQYF
d_call: -; j_call: TRBJ1-2; v_call: TRBV5-5; clone_size: -; cdr3_nt: TGTGCCAGCAGCTGGGGCGGGGTGAACAACTATGGCTACACCTTC; cdr3_aa: CASSWGGVNNYGYTF
d_call: TRBD1; j_call: TRBJ1-5; v_call: TRBV24-1; clone_size: -; cdr3_nt: TGTGCCACCAGTGATGAGACAGGGGTGGGCAATCAGCCCCAGCATTTT; cdr3_aa: CATSDETGVGNQPQHF
d_call: -; j_call: TRBJ2-2; v_call: TRBV28; clone_size: -; cdr3_nt: TGTGCCAGCCAAAGCTTGGGTCCCGGGGAGCTGTTTTTT; cdr3_aa: CASQSLGPGELFF
d_call: -; j_call: TRBJ2-1; v_call: TRBV7-6; clone_size: -; cdr3_nt: TGTGCCAGCAGCTTAGCGGGAGCTGATGAGCAGTTCTTC; cdr3_aa: CASSLAGADEQFF
d_call: TRBD1; j_call: TRBJ2-5; v_call: TRBV4-1; clone_size: -; cdr3_nt: TGCGCCAGCAGCCCACCCTTGGGACAGCAAGAGACCCAGTACTTC; cdr3_aa: CASSPPLGQQETQYF
d_call: -; j_call: TRBJ1-2; v_call: TRBV7-9; clone_size: -; cdr3_nt: TGTGCCAGCAGCTTAGGGGATTATGGCTACACCTTC; cdr3_aa: CASSLGDYGYTF
d_call: -; j_call: TRBJ1-1; v_call: TRBV14; clone_size: -; cdr3_nt: TGTGCCAGCAGCCCGTACAGAGGCGGCACTGAAGCTTTCTTT; cdr3_aa: CASSPYRGGTEAFF
d_call: TRBD1; j_call: TRBJ2-5; v_call: TRBV9; clone_size: -; cdr3_nt: TGTGCCAGCAGCGCCAGGGGGCAGGAGACCCAGTACTTC; cdr3_aa: CASSARGQETQYF
d_call: -; j_call: TRBJ2-1; v_call: TRBV7-3; clone_size: few; cdr3_nt: TGTGCCAGCAGCTTTGGGGCTAGCGCCAACAATGAGCAGTTCTTC; cdr3_aa: CASSFGASANNEQFF
d_call: -; j_call: TRBJ2-5; v_call: TRBV7-9; clone_size: -; cdr3_nt: TGTGCCAGCAGCCTGGCCAGCGGCCAAGAGACCCAGTACTTC; cdr3_aa: CASSLASGQETQYF
d_call: -; j_call: TRBJ1-5; v_call: TRBV20-1; clone_size: -; cdr3_nt: TGCAGTGCTAGTAGAAGGACAGCACTTAGCAATCAGCCCCAGCATTTT; cdr3_aa: CSASRRTALSNQPQHF